The text below deals with one T cell receptor (beta chain). These data are taken from a study of CD8+ T cells in alopecia areata. As the sequencing template, cDNA was produced by extracting RNA and reverse transcribing it. Produced via immunoSEQ multiplex PCR; TCRdb's table is partial and in-frame only. Among some 180,000 clones listed, roughly 50% were seen once. Sample treatment: oral pan-JAK inhibitor, 5-10 mg twice daily. Germline CDR1 SGDLS, CDR2 YYNGEE. The CDR3 covers 17 residues. The trim removed 3 bases at V and 2 bases at J, leaving 8 bases unmatched. The V gene is TRBV9, the J gene TRBJ1-4, with 9 bases matching TRBD1. Sequenced material: CD8+ T cells sorted from blood, taken at week 24, from a patient treated with tofacitinib. The clonotype comes from a human donor with alopecia areata. The CDR3, as DNA: TGTGCCAGCAGCGCACCCGGGACAGGGCCGACTAATGAAAAACTGTTTTTT. This sequence encodes CASSAPGTGPTNEKLFF.